Listed here are 28 T cell receptor beta chains from one sample, sequenced in a study of PD-L1 blockade in urothelial cancer. Method: immunoSEQ multiplex PCR; TCRdb's copy keeps in-frame clones and lacks some. The sample holds about 37,000 clones, under 90% seen once. The sample here was PBMCs, taken around atezolizumab (anti-PD-L1) treatment. The receptors were gathered from a man in his sixties with urothelial cancer.

The CDR3 DNA follows: TGTGCCAGCAGCTTGGGGGGAGATTATGGCTACACCTTC. Its translation is CASSLGGDYGYTF. J is TRBJ1-2 and V is TRBV5-8, with D unresolved. This CDR3 comprises 13 residues. V gave up 0 bases and J gave up 5 bases, with 8 bases separating them. Germline V gene sequence: CDR1 SGHTS, CDR2 YDEGEE. The full variable domain, with the rest looked up from reference TRBV5-8 and TRBJ1-2, is EAGVTQSPTHLIKTRGQQATLRCSPISGHTSVYWYQQALGLGLQFLLWYDEGEERNRGNFPPRFSGRQFPNYSSELNVNALELEDSALYLCASSLGGDYGYTFGSGTRLTVV.

The chain is built from TRBV5-1 and TRBJ2-3; the D gene is possibly TRBD1 (6 bases). V dropped 3 bases and J dropped 0 bases, with 8 bases sitting between them. CDR1 is SGHRS, CDR2 YFSETQ, per germline. This CDR3 region has 14 residues. In nucleotides, the CDR3 is TGCGCCAGCAGCTCGACAGGTAGCACAGATACGCAGTATTTT. Its translation: CASSSTGSTDTQYF.

This chain uses TRBV5-5 with TRBJ1-1; D ambiguous. The V gene's germline CDR1 is SGHKS and CDR2 YYEKEE (reference sequence). Trimming removed 3 bases from V and 1 base from J, with 13 bases in between. The CDR3 is 15 residues long. CDR3 sequence (DNA): TGTGCCAGCAGCTCGATATCCACGGGGAACACTGAAGCTTTCTTT. As protein: CASSSISTGNTEAFF.

V is TRBV9 and J is TRBJ2-1; the match to TRBD2 covers 8 bases. The CDR3 sequence is 14 residues long. The germline gives CDR1 SGDLS, CDR2 YYNGEE. Trimming took 2 bases from V and 3 from J; bases not matched to a gene: 1. The DNA of the CDR3 is TGTGCCAGCAGCGTGAGCGGGGGCTACAATGAGCAGTTCTTC. It codes for CASSVSGGYNEQFF. Full variable domain (rest looked up from reference TRBV9 and TRBJ2-1): DSGVTQTPKHLITATGQRVTLRCSPRSGDLSVYWYQQSLDQGLQFLIQYYNGEERAKGNILERFSAQQFPDLHSELNLSSLELGDSALYFCASSVSGGYNEQFFGPGTRLTVL.

This sequence joins TRBV6-5 and TRBJ2-7; D might be TRBD2 (6 bases). The V gene lost 2 bases and the J gene lost 5 bases, with 16 bases spanning the gap. The CDR3 is 15 amino acids. The germline V gene encodes CDR1 MNHEY and CDR2 SVGAGI. The CDR3 loop reads CASSYGLTPANEQYF. For the CDR3, the DNA is TGTGCCAGCAGTTACGGACTAACCCCTGCAAACGAGCAGTACTTC.

CDR3 region: CAWSGRGYEQYF. As DNA, the CDR3 is TGTGCCTGGAGCGGTCGAGGGTACGAGCAGTACTTC. The chain uses TRBV30 and TRBJ2-7; weak D call: TRBD2 (5 bases). The CDR3 runs 12 residues. V lost 3 bases to trimming and J lost 4 bases, with 10 bases between them. CDR1 and CDR2 from the germline V gene are GTSNPN and SVGIG (reference sequence).

V gene TRBV28 combines with J gene TRBJ1-6; D remains ambiguous. The germline V gene has CDR1 MDHEN and CDR2 SYDVKM. Trimming took off 7 bases at V and 15 bases at J, with 16 bases between the two ends. This CDR3 has 12 residues. The CDR3 DNA reads TGTGCCAGCACCTCAGCAGGACGGGACCTCCACTTT. The encoded protein is CASTSAGRDLHF.

The sample holds one count of this clone. Other DNA sequences in the sample encode the same CDR3. This rearrangement joins TRBV30 to TRBJ1-6; TRBD1 aligns across 8 bases. Germline-derived CDR1 and CDR2 are GTSNPN and SVGIG (reference sequence). This CDR3 is 14 amino acids long. J was trimmed by 5 bases and V by 1 base; bases with no gene match: 1. The DNA for the CDR3 is TGTGCCTGGAGTGGGGGACAGGATAATTCACCCCTCCACTTT. Translation: CAWSGGQDNSPLHF.

The chain has TRBV19 and TRBJ1-2; D perhaps matches TRBD1 (5 bases). The V end lost 2 bases, the J end lost 2 bases, and 12 bases lay between the germline ends. Germline V gene data show CDR1 as LNHDA and CDR2 as SQIVND (reference sequence). The CDR3 spans 15 residues. The chain's CDR3 is CASSILTGGNYGYTF. The CDR3 nucleotides are TGTGCCAGTAGTATATTAACCGGGGGGAACTATGGCTACACCTTC.

The chain couples TRBV14 to TRBJ2-1, with 7 nucleotides matching TRBD2. Germline V gives CDR1 SGHDN, CDR2 FVKESK. J lost 7 bases, V lost 4 bases, and 10 bases had no gene match. The CDR3 spans 15 residues. Here the CDR3 reads CASSLVSGRVNEQFF. CDR3 sequence (DNA): TGTGCCAGCAGCCTTGTGTCAGGGAGGGTGAATGAGCAGTTCTTC.

The chain's CDR3 is CSVPSGDKRGEQYF. CDR3 nucleotide sequence: TGCAGCGTCCCCAGCGGAGACAAAAGAGGGGAGCAGTACTTC. This sequence joins TRBV29-1 and TRBJ2-7; TRBD2 might be the D (5 bases). CDR1 and CDR2 from the germline V gene are SQVTM and ANQGSEA. This CDR3 comprises 14 residues. V was shortened by 6 bases and J by 7 bases, with 22 bases between the two germline ends.

V and J are TRBV14 and TRBJ2-3; TRBD2 is a possible D gene (6 bases). The CDR3 covers 15 residues. The germline V and J ends were trimmed by 6 bases and 2 bases, with 15 bases remaining between them. CDR1 and CDR2 from the germline V gene are SGHDN and FVKESK. CDR3 nucleotides: TGTGCCAGCAGTTTAGGAGGCGGGATCACAGATACGCAGTATTTT. The encoded protein is CASSLGGGITDTQYF.

The genes are TRBV10-3 and TRBJ2-5; unclear D gene. V was pared by 2 bases and J by 5 bases, with 6 bases between. Germline V gene sequence: CDR1 ENHRY, CDR2 SYGVKD. The CDR3 is 12 amino acids. CDR3 nucleotide sequence: TGTGCCATCAGTGAGGGAGTGGAGACCCAGTACTTC. It translates to CAISEGVETQYF.

V usage is TRBV2 and J usage is TRBJ2-1; 8 bases agree with TRBD1. The CDR3 loop spans 13 amino acids. The germline V gene has CDR1 SNHLY and CDR2 FYNNEI. The trim removed 7 bases at V and 4 bases at J, leaving 3 bases unmatched. The CDR3 region is CASTGQGYNEQFF. For the CDR3, the DNA is TGTGCCAGCACCGGACAGGGATACAATGAGCAGTTCTTC.

The V and J genes are TRBV11-3 and TRBJ2-1; TRBD2 might be the D (6 bases). Trimming shortened V by 6 bases and J by 2 bases, and 14 bases separated the two germline ends. The length of the CDR3 is 15 residues. The germline V gene has CDR1 SGHNT and CDR2 YENEEA. CDR3 coding DNA: TGTGCCAGCAGTCCCTGGGACTCCCCCTACAATGAGCAGTTCTTC. The encoded protein is CASSPWDSPYNEQFF.

Here the CDR3 reads CASTSGGAVGGEKLFF. The DNA for the CDR3 is TGTGCCAGCACCTCAGGGGGCGCGGTGGGGGGGGAAAAACTGTTTTTT. The J gene is TRBJ1-4, the V gene TRBV28; 8 positions agree with TRBD1. The germline CDR1 and CDR2 sequences are MDHEN and SYDVKM. There are 16 residues in the CDR3. The V segment lost 7 bases and the J segment 8 bases; nucleotides outside the gene matches: 15.

The V gene is TRBV6-6, the J gene TRBJ1-5; possibly TRBD1 for D (6 bases). Germline CDR1 reads MNHNY; CDR2 reads SVGAGI (reference sequence). This CDR3 has 16 amino acids. Trimming removed 4 bases from V and 0 bases from J, with 13 bases in between. CDR3: CASSSLDSLSNQPQHF. CDR3 sequence (DNA): TGTGCCAGCAGTTCACTGGACAGTCTTAGCAATCAGCCCCAGCATTTT.

The chain employs TRBV4-1 and TRBJ2-6; 7 nucleotides agree with TRBD1. The CDR3 sequence is 17 residues long. Germline V gives CDR1 MGHRA, CDR2 YSYEKL. V trimming: 2 bases; J trimming: 2 bases; junction bases outside the gene matches: 6. The CDR3 DNA follows: TGCGCCAGCAGCCAAAGTCCCGACAGGGCTGGGGCCAACGTCCTGACTTTC. It specifies CASSQSPDRAGANVLTF.

The chain employs TRBV4-2 and TRBJ2-3, with TRBD2 matching over 8 bases. Germline loops: CDR1 LGHNA, CDR2 YNFKEQ. CDR3 length equals 13 residues. Trimming at V came to 5 bases and at J to 10 bases, leaving 8 bases not matched to a gene. The CDR3, as DNA: TGTGCCAGCAGCGAAGGGCTGCGGGGGGCGCAGTATTTT. Translation: CASSEGLRGAQYF.

This clone was counted between two and nine times. The chain is built from TRBV5-5 and TRBJ2-7, with a tentative D call TRBD1 (5 bases). The V end lost 0 bases, the J end lost 3 bases, and 10 bases lay between the germline ends. This CDR3 region has 14 residues. Germline lookup yields CDR1 SGHKS and CDR2 YYEKEE (reference sequence). The CDR3 DNA is TGTGCCAGCAGCTTGGTAGCAGGGTTCTACGAGCAGTACTTC. It encodes CASSLVAGFYEQYF.

The rearrangement uses TRBV5-1 and TRBJ2-2; 10 nucleotides agree with TRBD1. CDR3 length: 15 residues. Germline V lookup: CDR1 SGHRS, CDR2 YFSETQ. J gave up 2 bases and V 4 bases, and 2 bases lay outside the gene matches. The CDR3: CASSATGGNTGELFF. In nucleotides, the CDR3 is TGCGCCAGCAGCGCGACAGGGGGCAACACCGGGGAGCTGTTTTTT.

The genes are TRBV20-1 and TRBJ2-7; D remains unclear. The CDR3 extends over 10 amino acids. V lost 6 bases, J lost 5 bases, and 8 bases lay in between. Germline V gene sequence: CDR1 DFQATT, CDR2 SNEGSKA (reference sequence). The CDR3 sequence: CSASRDEQYF. CDR3 DNA: TGCAGTGCGTCTAGAGACGAGCAGTACTTC.

The V gene is TRBV27, the J gene TRBJ1-2; D possibly corresponds to TRBD1 (6 bases). CDR1 MNHEY and CDR2 SMNVEV come from the germline V gene (reference sequence). The CDR3 is 14 amino acids. V was pared by 5 bases and J by 4 bases, with 14 bases between. The CDR3 reads CASSIKQGTYGYTF. CDR3 in DNA: TGTGCCAGCAGTATTAAACAGGGCACCTATGGCTACACCTTC.

This rearrangement joins TRBV15 to TRBJ1-1; D uncertain. V lost 2 bases to trimming and J lost 0 bases, with 4 bases between them. The V gene's germline CDR1 is LNHNV and CDR2 YYDKDF (reference sequence). This CDR3 is 13 amino acids long. This chain's CDR3 is CATSRHMNTEAFF. CDR3 sequence (DNA): TGTGCCACCAGCAGACACATGAACACTGAAGCTTTCTTT. Looking up the rest from reference TRBV15 and TRBJ1-1 gives the full variable domain: DAMVIQNPRYQVTQFGKPVTLSCSQTLNHNVMYWYQQKSSQAPKLLFHYYDKDFNNEADTPDNFQSRRPNTSFCFLDIRSPGLGDTAMYLCATSRHMNTEAFFGQGTRLTVV.

DNA for the CDR3: TGCGCCAGCAGCCAACCACAGGGGGCGACGAATAATTCACCCCTCCACTTT. It encodes CASSQPQGATNNSPLHF. The rearrangement uses TRBV4-1 and TRBJ1-6; TRBD1 matches 9 bases. Trimming removed 2 bases from V and 5 bases from J; junction bases left unmatched: 7. The V gene's germline CDR1 is MGHRA and CDR2 YSYEKL. CDR3 size: 17 residues.

The chain uses TRBV5-8 and TRBJ2-3; possible D gene TRBD2, 6 bases. Germline lookup yields CDR1 SGHTS and CDR2 YDEGEE. The germline V and J ends were trimmed by 0 bases and 6 bases, with 8 bases remaining between them. The CDR3 is 13 residues long. CDR3 nucleotide sequence: TGTGCCAGCAGCTTGGCACGGGAGGATACGCAGTATTTT. Amino acids: CASSLAREDTQYF.

The rearrangement uses TRBV2 and TRBJ1-1; possibly TRBD1 for D (5 bases). V lost 0 bases to trimming and J lost 0 bases, with 11 bases between them. This CDR3 is 16 amino acids long. Germline-derived CDR1 and CDR2 are SNHLY and FYNNEI. CDR3 region: CASSEAGWGVNTEAFF. CDR3 sequence (DNA): TGTGCCAGCAGTGAAGCGGGGTGGGGGGTGAACACTGAAGCTTTCTTT.

This clone was found once. The chain combines TRBV6-4 with TRBJ1-5, with no clear D. The ends were cut back, 0 bases at V and 7 bases at J, with 7 bases in the middle. CDR1 is MRHNA, CDR2 SNTAGT, per germline. The CDR3 is made up of 13 amino acids. CDR3 nucleotide sequence: TGTGCCAGCAGTGACTCGACGGGGCAGCCCCAGCATTTT. Protein sequence: CASSDSTGQPQHF.